The rows below give T cell receptor beta chains drawn from one sample of a study of T cell repertoires in cytomegalovirus infection. The antigens of these receptors remain unknown. TCRdb redid the calling of the reads with MiXCR, one entry per CDR3 protein. This sample has about 24,000 distinct CDR3 sequences, with around 21% found just once. The sequenced sample was CD8+ T cells from cultured PBMCs, obtained from culture after CMV antigen stimulation. Receptors were obtained from a human donor in good health (CMV status not recorded). Some clones in this sample may be carry-over from other donors' samples. The conserved cysteine and the conserved F or W are not part of the CDR3 here. For some rows the clone size is stated as once, few or many, or as a class when expanded; others skip it.

V gene: TRBV2
clone size: NA
J gene: TRBJ1-5
CDR3 protein: ASRGMGQVSQPQH

V gene: TRBV7-2
clone size: many
J gene: TRBJ2-7
CDR3 protein: ASSFLEVGTGVDEQY

V gene: TRBV27
clone size: NA
J gene: TRBJ1-5
CDR3 protein: ASRTGGQPQH

V gene: TRBV12-3/TRBV12-4
clone size: many
J gene: TRBJ2-1
CDR3 protein: ASSFGAQGVDEQF

V gene: TRBV7-6
clone size: many
J gene: TRBJ1-5
CDR3 protein: ASSPGQGSNQPQH

V gene: TRBV19
clone size: NA
J gene: TRBJ2-7
CDR3 protein: ASSMAGRGYEQY

V gene: TRBV7-6
clone size: NA
J gene: TRBJ1-4
CDR3 protein: ASSSSGTGEKLF

V gene: TRBV6-1
clone size: many
J gene: TRBJ2-3
CDR3 protein: ASSDGGLGLAGIADTQY

V gene: TRBV5-1
clone size: once
J gene: TRBJ2-7
CDR3 protein: ASSLGGGGLYEQY

V gene: TRBV7-2
clone size: many
J gene: TRBJ2-7
CDR3 protein: ASSFGTGSYEQY

V gene: TRBV11-2
clone size: many
J gene: TRBJ1-1
CDR3 protein: ASSLTGNTEAF

V gene: TRBV7-8
clone size: many
J gene: TRBJ2-5
CDR3 protein: ASRGGAGETQY

V gene: TRBV12-3/TRBV12-4
clone size: NA
J gene: TRBJ1-4
CDR3 protein: ASSFVWGSNEKLF

V gene: TRBV7-7
clone size: many
J gene: TRBJ2-5
CDR3 protein: ASSLVPGGVSETQY

V gene: TRBV11-2
clone size: many
J gene: TRBJ1-2
CDR3 protein: ASSFSDRPNYGYT

V gene: TRBV27
clone size: NA
J gene: TRBJ2-7
CDR3 protein: ASSPVGGYNSYEQY

V gene: TRBV4-1
clone size: NA
J gene: TRBJ1-1
CDR3 protein: ASSQHAAKNTEAF

V gene: TRBV7-7
clone size: NA
J gene: TRBJ2-5
CDR3 protein: ASSQKTELQETQY

V gene: TRBV10-3
clone size: NA
J gene: TRBJ2-2
CDR3 protein: AISASGRWNTGELF

V gene: TRBV7-2
clone size: many
J gene: TRBJ2-1
CDR3 protein: ASSILAGVYNEQF

V gene: TRBV4-1
clone size: NA
J gene: TRBJ2-7
CDR3 protein: ASSPALTGLSYEQY

V gene: TRBV6-2/TRBV6-3
clone size: once
J gene: TRBJ2-1
CDR3 protein: ASSFPTSGGNNEQF

V gene: TRBV6-6
clone size: NA
J gene: TRBJ1-1
CDR3 protein: ASSYVTEAF

V gene: TRBV7-2
clone size: many
J gene: TRBJ1-5
CDR3 protein: ASSLFEGNQPQH

V gene: TRBV7-2
clone size: once
J gene: TRBJ1-3
CDR3 protein: ASSSASGNTIY

V gene: TRBV4-1
clone size: NA
J gene: TRBJ1-2
CDR3 protein: ASSQESPTGDGYT

V gene: TRBV3-1
clone size: NA
J gene: TRBJ2-5
CDR3 protein: ASSQIAGTLETQY

V gene: TRBV9
clone size: NA
J gene: TRBJ2-7
CDR3 protein: ASSVEAGGFSYEQY

V gene: TRBV27
clone size: many
J gene: TRBJ2-3
CDR3 protein: ASSRGVSTDTQY

V gene: TRBV11-2
clone size: NA
J gene: TRBJ2-3
CDR3 protein: ASSLVGTGSTDTQY

V gene: TRBV25-1
clone size: NA
J gene: TRBJ2-2
CDR3 protein: ASSELGWVGELF

V gene: TRBV19
clone size: NA
J gene: TRBJ2-5
CDR3 protein: ASSTGGYATETQY

V gene: TRBV7-8
clone size: many
J gene: TRBJ2-2
CDR3 protein: ASITRTSGMGAGELF

V gene: TRBV6-2/TRBV6-3
clone size: few
J gene: TRBJ2-1
CDR3 protein: ASNQGQGVLNEQF

V gene: TRBV20-1
clone size: NA
J gene: TRBJ1-3
CDR3 protein: SALGQGSYNTIY

V gene: TRBV28
clone size: many
J gene: TRBJ2-3
CDR3 protein: ASSLEFVGGGYEDTQY

V gene: TRBV5-1
clone size: few
J gene: TRBJ2-3
CDR3 protein: ASSLEGPGGDTQY

V gene: TRBV6-1
clone size: NA
J gene: TRBJ2-7
CDR3 protein: ASTSTYEQY

V gene: TRBV2
clone size: NA
J gene: TRBJ1-1
CDR3 protein: ASSRTGQMNTEAF

V gene: TRBV19
clone size: NA
J gene: TRBJ2-3
CDR3 protein: ASSSSSGGGDTQY

V gene: TRBV29-1
clone size: NA
J gene: TRBJ1-3
CDR3 protein: SVDRLGAPGNTIY

V gene: TRBV12-3/TRBV12-4
clone size: many
J gene: TRBJ2-7
CDR3 protein: ASSLKGGPGYEQY

V gene: TRBV6-1
clone size: NA
J gene: TRBJ2-2
CDR3 protein: ASSGRGDTGELF

V gene: TRBV7-2
clone size: many
J gene: TRBJ2-5
CDR3 protein: ASHLLGPQETQY

V gene: TRBV6-5
clone size: NA
J gene: TRBJ2-7
CDR3 protein: ASSYSPSTGGDPYEQY

V gene: TRBV7-9
clone size: NA
J gene: TRBJ2-7
CDR3 protein: ASSSPTPGQSYEQY

V gene: TRBV7-2
clone size: many
J gene: TRBJ2-2
CDR3 protein: ASSPSGTTITGELF

V gene: TRBV5-4
clone size: many
J gene: TRBJ2-6
CDR3 protein: ASSGDRAGANVLT

V gene: TRBV3-1
clone size: NA
J gene: TRBJ2-1
CDR3 protein: ASSQAVLAGVYNEQF

V gene: TRBV27
clone size: few
J gene: TRBJ2-5
CDR3 protein: ASSSPKGVAY

V gene: TRBV5-6
clone size: NA
J gene: TRBJ1-1
CDR3 protein: ASSLGGYKTEAY

V gene: TRBV5-5
clone size: NA
J gene: TRBJ2-3
CDR3 protein: ASSSWPRGRSTGGDTQY

V gene: TRBV4-3
clone size: NA
J gene: TRBJ1-3
CDR3 protein: ASSHPQGSSGNTIY

V gene: TRBV9
clone size: once
J gene: TRBJ2-2
CDR3 protein: ASSVVASGFTGELF

V gene: TRBV20-1
clone size: NA
J gene: TRBJ1-5
CDR3 protein: SAVQGFNQPQH

V gene: TRBV20-1
clone size: NA
J gene: TRBJ2-1
CDR3 protein: SARDGGSRNEQF